The 23 T cell receptor beta chains given below trace back to one sample, sequenced in a study of blood T cell repertoires in COVID-19. The table came from immunoSEQ multiplex PCR; TCRdb's copy has only in-frame clones and leaves some out. The sample contains roughly 240,000 clones, 86% of which appear only once. Sequencing was done on a sample of peripheral blood. These receptors originate from a woman older than 75 with COVID-19, enrolled during active disease.

CDR3 sequence reads: CASSLEGYRTDTQYF. CDR3 DNA sequence: TGCGCCAGCAGCTTGGAGGGGTACCGCACAGATACGCAGTATTTT. The rearrangement links TRBV5-1 to TRBJ2-3; D is possibly TRBD1 (5 bases). CDR3 length: 15 amino acids. The V gene's germline CDR1 is SGHRS and CDR2 YFSETQ. Deletions cut 0 bases from V and 1 base from J, with 9 bases between.

The chain has TRBV4-1 and TRBJ2-5; unclear D gene. This CDR3 region has 20 residues. Trimming took off 0 bases at V and 5 bases at J, with 28 bases between the two ends. Germline V gene sequence: CDR1 MGHRA, CDR2 YSYEKL. CDR3: CASSQEVGGSGTTPRETQYF. The CDR3 DNA reads TGCGCCAGCAGCCAAGAAGTGGGTGGCTCCGGTACTACCCCTCGGGAGACCCAGTACTTC.

This clone occurred once. The chain uses TRBV5-4 and TRBJ1-1, with 7 bases aligning to TRBD1. This CDR3 region has 13 residues. The germline gives CDR1 SGHNT, CDR2 YYREEE (reference sequence). The V segment lost 10 bases and the J segment 1 base; nucleotides outside the gene matches: 7. CDR3 loop: CACRQGENTEAFF. In nucleotides, the CDR3 is TGTGCCTGTCGACAGGGAGAGAACACTGAAGCTTTCTTT.

The chain employs TRBV5-5 and TRBJ1-1; 9 bases fit TRBD1. Germline lookup yields CDR1 SGHKS and CDR2 YYEKEE (reference sequence). V lost 3 bases to trimming and J lost 1 base; unmatched junction nucleotides: 1. CDR3 length: 14 amino acids. CDR3 loop: CASSWDRANTEAFF. The CDR3 bases are TGTGCCAGCAGCTGGGACAGGGCGAACACTGAAGCTTTCTTT. The whole variable domain, filled in from reference TRBV5-5 and TRBJ1-1, reads DAGVTQSPTHLIKTRGQQVTLRCSPISGHKSVSWYQQVLGQGPQFIFQYYEKEERGRGNFPDRFSARQFPNYSSELNVNALLLGDSALYLCASSWDRANTEAFFGQGTRLTVV.

This sequence joins TRBV9 and TRBJ1-1; no clear D. From germline, CDR1 is SGDLS and CDR2 YYNGEE. The CDR3 is 13 residues long. V was shortened by 2 bases and J by 4 bases, with 9 bases between the two germline ends. The CDR3 bases are TGTGCCAGCAGCGTGGACTGGGGCACTGAAGCTTTCTTT. Protein product: CASSVDWGTEAFF.

The V and J genes are TRBV27 and TRBJ1-2; 8 nucleotides agree with TRBD1. This CDR3 region has 14 residues. V was clipped by 4 bases and J by 3 bases; unmatched bases: 4. CDR1 and CDR2 from the germline V gene are MNHEY and SMNVEV (reference sequence). In DNA, the CDR3 is TGTGCCAGCAGTTCCGCGGACAGGGACTATGGCTACACCTTC. Protein product: CASSSADRDYGYTF.

This chain joins TRBV7-9 and TRBJ1-1; 7 nucleotides line up with TRBD1. The junction had 10 bases not matched to a gene; V was cut back by 5 bases and J by 4 bases. Germline CDR1 reads SEHNR; CDR2 reads FQNEAQ (reference sequence). This CDR3 comprises 15 residues. Written as DNA, the CDR3 is TGTGCCAGCAGCGGGCAGGGTAACAGGGGCACTGAAGCTTTCTTT. Its protein product is CASSGQGNRGTEAFF.

This sequence joins TRBV30 and TRBJ1-3, with D possibly TRBD1 on 5 matching bases. This CDR3 has 14 amino acids. V gave up 4 bases and J gave up 1 base, with 11 bases separating them. Germline CDR1 is GTSNPN and CDR2 is SVGIG (reference sequence). CDR3 protein: CAWTPAGSGNTIYF. Written as DNA, the CDR3 is TGTGCCTGGACTCCTGCAGGGTCTGGAAACACCATATATTTT.

This rearrangement joins TRBV6-4 to TRBJ2-3; the D gene is possibly TRBD2 (6 bases). Between the trimmed V and J ends, which lost 10 bases and 2 bases, there was a span of 13 bases. From germline, CDR1 is MRHNA and CDR2 SNTAGT. The CDR3 consists of 13 residues. The CDR3 here is CATPGGFTDTQYF. The CDR3 bases are TGTGCCACCCCTGGGGGGTTCACAGATACGCAGTATTTT.

The chain employs TRBV18 and TRBJ1-5; D is unresolved. Germline V lookup: CDR1 KGHSH, CDR2 LQKENI. The CDR3 covers 15 residues. V gave up 3 bases and J gave up 4 bases, with 13 bases separating them. The CDR3 region has the DNA TGTGCCAGCTCACCGGAGGACGGCCGAAATCAGCCCCAGCATTTT. Its translation: CASSPEDGRNQPQHF.

V usage is TRBV25-1 and J usage is TRBJ2-7; 7 nucleotides match TRBD1. J gave up 1 base and V 7 bases, and 10 bases lay outside the gene matches. This CDR3 comprises 15 residues. The V gene's germline CDR1 is MGHDK and CDR2 SYGVNS. The CDR3 spells CASTSDRSRSYEQYF. The DNA of the CDR3 is TGTGCCAGCACCTCGGACAGGAGCCGATCCTACGAGCAGTACTTC.

This clone was recorded a few times. DNA for the CDR3: TGTGCCAGCAGCCTTACCGGGACAGGGGTGGGAGGCTACACCTTC. Encoded protein: CASSLTGTGVGGYTF. The chain has TRBV3-1 (or the pseudogene TRBV3-2) and TRBJ1-2, with 10 bases aligning to TRBD1. This CDR3 spans 15 amino acids. CDR1 LGHDT and CDR2 YNNKEL come from the germline V gene (reference sequence). With 4 bases clipped from V and 8 bases from J, the junction kept 10 bases outside the gene matches.

This chain uses TRBV19 with TRBJ1-5; 10 positions match TRBD1. The CDR3 spans 15 residues. Losses at the gene ends were 9 bases for V and 4 bases for J; bases not matched to a gene: 9. The germline V gene has CDR1 LNHDA and CDR2 SQIVND (reference sequence). CDR3 DNA: TGTGCCAGCCGTACCGGGACAGGGGTGAATCAGCCCCAGCATTTT. Its translation is CASRTGTGVNQPQHF. Full variable domain (rest looked up from reference TRBV19 and TRBJ1-5): DGGITQSPKYLFRKEGQNVTLSCEQNLNHDAMYWYRQDPGQGLRLIYYSQIVNDFQKGDIAEGYSVSREKKESFPLTVTSAQKNPTAFYLCASRTGTGVNQPQHFGDGTRLSIL.

V gene TRBV5-1 combines with J gene TRBJ1-2; 12 bases match TRBD1. The CDR3 length is 14 residues. CDR1 is SGHRS, CDR2 YFSETQ, per germline. The V gene end was trimmed by 7 bases and the J gene end by 6 bases; junction bases not matched to a gene: 7. The CDR3 protein is CASERGQGANGYTF. The CDR3 DNA reads as TGCGCCAGCGAAAGGGGACAGGGGGCCAATGGCTACACCTTC.

The sample holds one count of this clone. A junction end diverges from the germline sequence, so it may reflect a read error. V gene TRBV7-7 combines with J gene TRBJ2-3; 10 bases are a match to TRBD2. Germline V lookup: CDR1 SSHAT, CDR2 FNYEAQ (reference sequence). The CDR3 extends over 15 amino acids. The CDR3 region has the DNA TGTGCTAGCAGCTCGAGCGGGGGGGAAATCGATACGCAGTATTTT. This gives the protein CASSSSGGEIDTQYF.

The rearrangement joins TRBV7-5 to TRBJ1-2; the tabulated D call, TRBD1, remains unverified against the DNA. TRBV7-5 is a known pseudogene. The CDR3 has 18 amino acids. The CDR3 loop reads CARSLFDSGERTNYGYTF. In DNA, the CDR3 is TGTGCCAGAAGCTTATTTGACTCAGGGGAAAGGACTAACTATGGCTACACCTTC.

This clone was detected a few times. The chain carries TRBV15 and TRBJ2-7; 8 bases agree with TRBD2. Germline CDR1 is LNHNV and CDR2 is YYDKDF (reference sequence). This CDR3 has 13 amino acids. The V and J ends lost 0 bases and 6 bases, in that order; junction bases with no gene match: 1. The CDR3 sequence: CATSRDRGGEQYF. The CDR3 coding sequence is TGTGCCACCAGCAGAGATCGGGGGGGCGAGCAGTACTTC.

V is TRBV3-1 (or the pseudogene TRBV3-2) and J is TRBJ2-5; D might be TRBD2 (6 bases). V lost 1 base to trimming and J lost 12 bases, with 21 bases between them. This CDR3 is 15 amino acids long. Germline V gene sequence: CDR1 LGHDT, CDR2 YNNKEL (reference sequence). The CDR3 loop is CASSQGVGLAANEYF. The CDR3 DNA follows: TGTGCCAGCAGCCAAGGGGTGGGCTTAGCGGCGAACGAGTACTTC.

The gene calls are TRBV10-3 and TRBJ1-2, with TRBD1 matching 11 bases. This CDR3 spans 15 amino acids. CDR1 and CDR2 from the germline V gene are ENHRY and SYGVKD. After removal of 2 bases from V and 8 bases from J, the junction contained 7 bases not matched to a gene. This chain's CDR3 is CAISERGQGAGGYTF. CDR3 nucleotide sequence: TGTGCCATCAGTGAGAGAGGACAGGGGGCAGGCGGCTACACCTTC.

The chain employs TRBV29-1 and TRBJ1-1; D possibly corresponds to TRBD1 (5 bases). The CDR3 spans 13 residues. Germline-derived CDR1 and CDR2 are SQVTM and ANQGSEA. V dropped 7 bases and J dropped 4 bases, with 16 bases sitting between them. This CDR3 is CSAGRGATTEAFF. CDR3 coding DNA: TGCAGCGCTGGGAGGGGCGCGACCACTGAAGCTTTCTTT.

The rearrangement links TRBV25-1 to TRBJ1-4; a weak D match, TRBD1 (5 bases). V lost 2 bases to trimming and J lost 8 bases, with 18 bases between them. The CDR3 extends over 16 amino acids. The germline CDR1 and CDR2 sequences are MGHDK and SYGVNS. This CDR3 reads CASSEGSGPKGEKLFF. CDR3 bases: TGTGCCAGCAGTGAAGGGTCGGGCCCGAAGGGGGAAAAACTGTTTTTT.

The table lists this clone with a count of one. The CDR3: CASTGWNTEAFF. CDR3 coding DNA: TGTGCCAGTACTGGTTGGAACACTGAAGCTTTCTTT. The chain is built from TRBV7-8 and TRBJ1-1, with D uncertain. Trimming cost V 9 bases and J 1 base, with 9 bases left between them. There are 12 residues in the CDR3. The germline CDR1 and CDR2 sequences are SGHVS and FQNEAQ. The complete variable domain, with remaining parts taken from reference TRBV7-8 and TRBJ1-1, reads GAGVSQSPRYKVAKRGQDVALRCDPISGHVSLFWYQQALGQGPEFLTYFQNEAQLDKSGLPSDRFFAERPEGSVSTLKIQRTQQEDSAVYLCASTGWNTEAFFGQGTRLTVV.

The chain is built from TRBV7-2 and TRBJ1-6, with D perhaps TRBD1 (5 bases). The CDR3 totals 15 residues. The V gene lost 1 base and the J gene lost 14 bases, with 18 bases spanning the gap. Per the germline V gene, CDR1 is SGHTA and CDR2 is FQGNSA. The CDR3 DNA is TGTGCCAGCAGCTTAGAGGCGTCGGGGGATAGGGCCCTCCACTTT. This encodes CASSLEASGDRALHF.